These 4 T cell receptor beta chains were all obtained from the same sample, sequenced in a study of T-cell memory formation after mild COVID-19. MiXCR, run by TCRdb on the 5' RACE reads, gives a single entry per CDR3 protein. Of 350,000 to 500,000 distinct CDR3 sequences in the sample, roughly 18% were seen once. Source material: PBMCs or a T cell subset sorted from them (not recorded which). The receptors come from a young man who had mild COVID-19 (a few samples of this study predate the infection). Cell type and time point are not known.

The V and J genes are TRBV5-1 and TRBJ2-5, with TRBD1 identical over 10 bases. The germline V gene encodes CDR1 SGHRS and CDR2 YFSETQ. V shed 5 bases and J 4 bases; nucleotides not matched to a gene: 11. CDR3 length: 16 amino acids. The CDR3 DNA follows: TGCGCCAGCAGTATGGGACAGGGGCGCATCGGAGAGACCCAGTACTTC. Its translation is CASSMGQGRIGETQYF.

The chain has TRBV20-1 and TRBJ1-5, with 8 bases identical to TRBD1. Germline lookup yields CDR1 DFQATT and CDR2 SNEGSKA (reference sequence). This CDR3 contains 14 residues. With V trimmed by 6 bases and J by 3 bases, 7 bases remained unmatched. CDR3 loop: CSAGDRKNNQPQHF. The CDR3 DNA reads as TGCAGTGCGGGGGACAGGAAGAACAATCAGCCCCAGCATTTT.

J is TRBJ1-5 and V is TRBV6-4; D unresolved. Germline loops: CDR1 MRHNA, CDR2 SNTAGT. V was pared by 9 bases and J by 3 bases, with 12 bases between. CDR3 length: 13 amino acids. The CDR3 sequence is CARTLRFNQPQHF. The CDR3 DNA is TGTGCCAGAACGCTGAGATTCAATCAGCCCCAGCATTTT.

Ten or more counts support this clonotype. V and J are TRBV7-3 and TRBJ2-1, with 9 bases aligning to TRBD2. The germline gives CDR1 SGHTA, CDR2 FQGTGA. There are 15 residues in the CDR3. With V trimmed by 5 bases and J by 7 bases, 9 bases remained unmatched. CDR3 loop: CASSRGLAAGNEQFF. For the CDR3, the DNA is TGTGCCAGCAGCCGGGGACTAGCCGCGGGAAATGAGCAGTTCTTC.